This TCR beta chain was captured by sequencing in a study of blood T cell repertoires in COVID-19. Individuals aged roughly 18 to 95 years were recruited from about two dozen US areas. Between the trimmed V and J ends, which lost 0 bases and 6 bases, there was a span of 11 bases. Germline lookup yields CDR1 LNHDA and CDR2 SQIVND (reference sequence). There are 14 residues in the CDR3. The authors' processing: Estimation of nucleated cell counts was performed using reference gene primer amplification. Assay used: immunoSEQ multiplex PCR; TCRdb lists only in-frame clones, some missing. V and J calls and clone size are given by that table; D and trimming were obtained from the DNA. The sample comprises under 250,000 clones, roughly 80% of which are singletons, and more than 4.5% rests with the top ten.

This TCR came from a woman aged 45-65 years who had been exposed to COVID-19. The J gene is TRBJ1-1, the V gene TRBV19, with D perhaps matching TRBD1 (5 bases). Sequencing was carried out using PBMCs or T cells enriched from blood (not recorded which). As DNA, the CDR3 is TGTGCCAGTAGTATAGAAGGGGCTAACGCTGAAGCTTTCTTT. Translation gives CASSIEGANAEAFF.